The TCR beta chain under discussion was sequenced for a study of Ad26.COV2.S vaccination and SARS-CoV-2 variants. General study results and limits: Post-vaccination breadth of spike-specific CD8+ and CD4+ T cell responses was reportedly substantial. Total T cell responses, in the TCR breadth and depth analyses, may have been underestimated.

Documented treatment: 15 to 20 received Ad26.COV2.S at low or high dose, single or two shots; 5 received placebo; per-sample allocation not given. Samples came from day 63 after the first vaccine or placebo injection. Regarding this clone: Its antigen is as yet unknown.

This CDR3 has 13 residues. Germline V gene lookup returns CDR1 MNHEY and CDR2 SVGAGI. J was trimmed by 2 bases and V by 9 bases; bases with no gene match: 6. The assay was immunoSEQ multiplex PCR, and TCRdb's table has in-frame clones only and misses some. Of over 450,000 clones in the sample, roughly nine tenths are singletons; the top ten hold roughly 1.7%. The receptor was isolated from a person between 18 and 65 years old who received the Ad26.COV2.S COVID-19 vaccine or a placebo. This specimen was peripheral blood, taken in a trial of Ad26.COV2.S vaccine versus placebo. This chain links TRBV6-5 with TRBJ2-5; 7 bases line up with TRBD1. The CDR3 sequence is CASSTGTQETQYF. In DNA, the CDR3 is TGTGCCAGTTCGACAGGGACGCAAGAGACCCAGTACTTC.